Below, 20 T cell receptor beta chains from the same sample are listed, as sequenced in a study of monozygotic twins with inflammatory bowel disease. TCRdb reprocessed the 5' RACE reads, with one entry per CDR3 protein and no DNA. Its table records some 440,000 distinct CDR3 sequences. The specimen sequenced was blood. The receptors come from a human donor with ulcerative colitis or Crohn's disease, or a healthy co-twin of an affected twin (not recorded which).

This sequence joins TRBV3-1 and TRBJ2-3. This CDR3 contains 14 residues. Germline lookup yields CDR1 LGHDT and CDR2 YNNKEL (reference sequence). The CDR3 region is CASSLAETGYTQYF.

The rearrangement links TRBV6-1 to TRBJ1-2. The CDR3 is made up of 15 amino acids. Germline assignment: CDR1 MNHNS and CDR2 SASEGT. Here the CDR3 reads CASSEAHGRSYGYTF.

The rearrangement uses TRBV10-3 and TRBJ1-1. The CDR3 runs to 11 residues. Germline V gene lookup returns CDR1 ENHRY and CDR2 SYGVKD. The CDR3 spells CALGDGTEAFF.

CDR3 residues: CASSQEGAYSNQPQHF. The rearrangement joins TRBV4-1 to TRBJ1-5. CDR1 and CDR2 (germline): MGHRA, YSYEKL. The length of the CDR3 is 16 residues.

The chain joins TRBV5-1 to TRBJ2-1. CDR3 length equals 13 residues. Germline V gene sequence: CDR1 SGHRS, CDR2 YFSETQ. The CDR3 region is CASSLGILNEQFF.

The chain links TRBV27 to TRBJ1-5; the D call from TCRdb, TRBD1, cannot be confirmed without DNA. CDR1 and CDR2 (germline): MNHEY, SMNVEV (reference sequence). This CDR3 region has 13 residues. CDR3 protein: CATSRGVTQPQHF.

The chain's CDR3 is CASSPSTNEKLFF. This chain links TRBV7-2 with TRBJ1-4. CDR1 SGHTA and CDR2 FQGNSA come from the germline V gene. The CDR3 has 13 residues.

The V and J genes are TRBV7-9 and TRBJ1-2. The CDR3 has 15 residues. Per the germline V gene, CDR1 is SEHNR and CDR2 is FQNEAQ (reference sequence). CDR3 amino acids: CASSLVGFLTGGYTF. Filled out from reference TRBV7-9 and TRBJ1-2, the complete variable domain reads DTGVSQNPRHKITKRGQNVTFRCDPISEHNRLYWYRQTLGQGPEFLTYFQNEAQLEKSRLLSDRFSAERPKGSFSTLEIQRTEQGDSAMYLCASSLVGFLTGGYTFGSGTRLTVV.

This CDR3 is CASSRGQGVYEQYF. The chain links TRBV4-1 to TRBJ2-7; absent DNA, TCRdb's TRBD1 call cannot be checked. The CDR3 is made up of 14 amino acids. Germline CDR1 reads MGHRA; CDR2 reads YSYEKL.

This chain uses TRBV19 with TRBJ2-3; checking the TCRdb D call of TRBD2 is not possible without DNA. The length of the CDR3 is 16 residues. The V gene's germline CDR1 is LNHDA and CDR2 SQIVND (reference sequence). The CDR3 sequence: CASTDSGGAGTDTQYF. Combining the CDR3 with reference TRBV19 and TRBJ2-3 gives the whole variable domain DGGITQSPKYLFRKEGQNVTLSCEQNLNHDAMYWYRQDPGQGLRLIYYSQIVNDFQKGDIAEGYSVSREKKESFPLTVTSAQKNPTAFYLCASTDSGGAGTDTQYFGPGTRLTVL.

CDR3 sequence: CASSQILAAPYEQYF. The V gene is TRBV3-1, the J gene TRBJ2-7; TCRdb returns TRBD2, unconfirmable since there is no DNA. Germline V gene sequence: CDR1 LGHDT, CDR2 YNNKEL (reference sequence). This CDR3 region has 15 residues.

The gene calls are TRBV7-8 and TRBJ2-1; lacking DNA, the TRBD2 call made by TCRdb goes unchecked. Germline V lookup: CDR1 SGHVS, CDR2 FQNEAQ. The CDR3 loop spans 15 amino acids. CDR3 in amino acids: CASRYRTSGSHEQFF.

V usage is TRBV7-2 and J usage is TRBJ2-7. The CDR3 is made up of 14 amino acids. From germline, CDR1 is SGHTA and CDR2 FQGNSA. Here the CDR3 reads CASSFSSQLYEQYF.

The V and J genes are TRBV3-1 and TRBJ1-2; TCRdb returns TRBD1, unconfirmable since there is no DNA. The V gene's germline CDR1 is LGHDT and CDR2 YNNKEL (reference sequence). The CDR3 spans 14 residues. This chain's CDR3 is CASSPYGTGGGYTF.

The chain employs TRBV5-1 and TRBJ2-3; TCRdb's D gene call, TRBD1, goes unchecked for lack of DNA. This CDR3 contains 15 residues. CDR1 SGHRS and CDR2 YFSETQ come from the germline V gene. This CDR3 is CASSRDRGALDTQYF.

The CDR3: CASNLGGELNGYTF. V usage is TRBV12-3 or TRBV12-4 and J usage is TRBJ1-2; TCRdb reports TRBD1, a call that lacks DNA to check it against. This CDR3 is 14 amino acids long.

The chain employs TRBV4-2 and TRBJ2-1; TCRdb indicates TRBD2, and absent DNA this call remains unverified. There are 18 residues in the CDR3. Germline CDR1 reads LGHNA; CDR2 reads YNFKEQ. CDR3 protein: CASSQDLTGTRKNNEQFF.

The gene calls are TRBV19 and TRBJ1-5. Germline loops: CDR1 LNHDA, CDR2 SQIVND (reference sequence). This CDR3 is built from 14 residues. The CDR3 region is CASSMRQGNQPQHF.

The rearrangement joins TRBV6-1 to TRBJ1-4; TCRdb's D call, TRBD1, is unchecked because there is no DNA. Germline V gene data show CDR1 as MNHNS and CDR2 as SASEGT. The CDR3 has 14 amino acids. CDR3 residues: CASSRTGVGEKLFF.

The V gene is TRBV19, the J gene TRBJ2-7; without DNA, the TCRdb call of TRBD1 cannot be checked. This CDR3 region has 14 residues. In germline, CDR1 is LNHDA, CDR2 SQIVND (reference sequence). Here the CDR3 reads CASSGRDIPYEQYF.